The text below deals with one T cell receptor (beta chain). Its specificity is not known. The CDR3 runs 13 residues. Trimming left V 4 bases short and J 3 bases short, with 10 bases between. Germline V lookup: CDR1 LGHDT, CDR2 YNNKEL (reference sequence). This sample stems from a study of T-cell reconstitution after alpha-beta-depleted transplantation in children. Findings and limits, study-wide: At one year after transplant, newly produced T cells mostly accounted for T-cell counts and diversity. Surviving recipient T cells and thymic progenitors produced the high day-60 TCRbeta diversity seen in some patients. Alpha-beta T cells about two months after transplant reportedly derived from several hundred expanded graft clones.

The TCRbeta library was prepared with unique molecular identifiers. Each CDR3 protein gets one entry after TCRdb re-called the PCR reads with MiXCR. Of about 98,000 distinct CDR3 sequences detected, around 5.9% appear once; the ten largest clones hold about 6%. Sequenced here: PBMCs, mostly from graft donor cells, sampled 60 days after TCRalphabeta/CD19-depleted stem cell transplant. The source of this sequence is a female patient aged 2-10 years who had a stem cell transplant for Fanconi anemia, so the T cells may come from the graft donor. The chain carries TRBV3-1 and TRBJ2-7; D is unresolved. The CDR3 here is CASSPESYYEQYF. The CDR3 DNA is TGTGCCAGCAGCCCAGAGTCATACTACGAGCAGTACTTC.